What follows are 9 T cell receptor beta chains derived from one specimen sequenced in a study of shared clonotypes between healthy human individuals. Data came from immunoSEQ multiplex PCR; TCRdb stores just in-frame clones and leaves some out. The sample carries roughly 650,000 clones, 97% recorded once. The sample was naive CD4+ T cells sorted from blood. Subset indicated: CD45RA+ positively selected. These receptors all stem from a woman aged 25-40 years in good health.

This rearrangement joins TRBV27 to TRBJ2-1; D perhaps matches TRBD2 (5 bases). Germline CDR1 and CDR2: MNHEY and SMNVEV (reference sequence). CDR3 length: 15 residues. V was cut by 5 bases and J by 3 bases, with 14 bases left in between. The CDR3 DNA sequence: TGTGCCAGCAGTCCCCAAGGACTGGACTACAATGAGCAGTTCTTC. Residues: CASSPQGLDYNEQFF.

The chain joins TRBV28 to TRBJ2-7; 9 nucleotides match TRBD1. The trim removed 5 bases at V and 3 bases at J, leaving 8 bases unmatched. Germline CDR1 is MDHEN and CDR2 is SYDVKM. CDR3 length: 15 residues. The CDR3 region has the DNA TGTGCCAGCAGTCCCCCGGGACAGGGTCTCTACGAGCAGTACTTC. Its translation: CASSPPGQGLYEQYF.

V is TRBV28 and J is TRBJ1-2; no clear D. Germline values: CDR1 MDHEN, CDR2 SYDVKM. The CDR3 sequence is 14 residues long. Trimming cost V 8 bases and J 6 bases, with 19 bases left between them. CDR3 in amino acids: CASLLLGGVDGYTF. CDR3 DNA: TGTGCCAGCCTCCTTTTGGGCGGGGTTGATGGCTACACCTTC.

The chain recombines TRBV7-9 with TRBJ2-7; D may be TRBD2 (6 bases). Germline V gene sequence: CDR1 SEHNR, CDR2 FQNEAQ (reference sequence). Between the trimmed V and J ends, which lost 3 bases and 2 bases, there was a span of 11 bases. CDR3 length: 14 amino acids. The CDR3 reads CASSFGTGAYEQYF. CDR3 nucleotides: TGTGCCAGCAGCTTCGGGACTGGAGCCTACGAGCAGTACTTC.

The chain is built from TRBV4-1 and TRBJ1-4; TRBD1 matches 8 bases. V gave up 4 bases and J gave up 5 bases; unmatched junction bases: 6. Germline CDR1 and CDR2: MGHRA and YSYEKL. The CDR3 extends over 15 amino acids. The DNA for the CDR3 is TGCGCCAGCAGCCCTTACAGGGACAGGAATGAAAAACTGTTTTTT. Its translation is CASSPYRDRNEKLFF.

The chain is built from TRBV15 and TRBJ1-4, with 8 bases that match TRBD1. Trimming removed 0 bases from V and 3 bases from J; junction bases left unmatched: 3. The CDR3 is 16 residues long. Germline V lookup: CDR1 LNHNV, CDR2 YYDKDF (reference sequence). CDR3 nucleotide sequence: TGTGCCACCAGCAGAGAAAAACAGGGGGCTAATGAAAAACTGTTTTTT. It codes for CATSREKQGANEKLFF.

The chain has TRBV5-4 and TRBJ2-5; TRBD2 matches at 7 bases. The J call may be mistaken, given a closer DNA end match to TRBJ2-7. This CDR3 has 15 amino acids. Germline V gives CDR1 SGHNT, CDR2 YYREEE (reference sequence). The CDR3 is CASTSSGAGVYEQYF. The DNA for the CDR3 is TGTGCCAGCACCTCGTCAGGCGCGGGAGTCTACGAGCAGTACTTC.

This sequence joins TRBV11-3 and TRBJ2-2; D not resolved. Germline assignment: CDR1 SGHNT and CDR2 YENEEA. The V and J ends lost 6 bases and 0 bases respectively, with 8 bases between them. The CDR3 contains 14 residues. CDR3 sequence reads: CASSNYANTGELFF. CDR3 DNA: TGTGCCAGCAGTAACTACGCGAACACCGGGGAGCTGTTTTTT.

The chain couples TRBV6-5 to TRBJ1-5; weak D call: TRBD1 (5 bases). Germline V CDR1 and CDR2: MNHEY, SVGAGI. Trimming took 0 bases from V and 7 from J, leaving 10 bases between them. This CDR3 contains 14 residues. In nucleotides, the CDR3 is TGTGCCAGCAGTTACTCTCGGGCAGGGCAGCCCCAGCATTTT. Amino acids: CASSYSRAGQPQHF.